Given below is one TCR beta chain in context. There is no known antigen for this receptor. The read falls 3 residues short of the CDR3 end, and the missing part is taken from the germline J gene. Every participant had a single incident cervical HPV16 infection, and women with prevalent HPV16 infections were excluded. Cervical HPV DNA was detected with MY09/MY11 PCR, and genotyping was done by dot-blot hybridization. Roughly 15 mL of heparinized blood was centrifuged, after which the buffy coat was aliquoted, frozen at -30 degrees C, and then stored at -80 degrees C. Genomic DNA was extracted from buffy coat specimens using QIAGEN kits. The data are from a study of T cells in women clearing cervical HPV infection (dated by TCRdb to 2017 to 2018). Notes on the research overall: The cases were about 25 women with histologically confirmed HPV16-related CIN3 or worse, and 2 of these cases were invasive cancers. The 25 or so controls were women who cleared a single incident HPV16 infection within 12 months without developing precancer or cancer. Case blood was taken at the visit when the lesion was first identified, whereas control blood was taken when infection was no longer detected. For cases, a median interval of approximately 150 days, with an interquartile range of 90 to 200 days, was observed between lesion detection and blood sampling. Because only a few women had HLA typing data, the possibility that HLA type acted as a confounder could not be ruled out. An exploratory proof-of-principle case-control study, nested within the Guanacaste HPV Natural History Study in Costa Rica, was conducted to compare TCR repertoires across cervical HPV16 outcomes. Cases and controls were matched on year of sample collection and on age within five years. Cases had a median age of roughly 30 years compared with 37 to 45 for controls, and baseline characteristics showed no significant differences between the groups. In the parent cohort, some 10,000 women aged 18 or older were enrolled in Guanacaste, Costa Rica, during about 1992 to 1994 and were followed for roughly 7 years. Quality controls consisted of five blinded duplicates per group, for a total of 60 or so samples made up of approximately 50 participants and some 10 replicates.

Results the study describes overall, beyond this receptor: TCR repertoire richness was significantly higher in CIN3+ cases than in controls across sequencing depths, while evenness did not differ. Whether associations preceded infection or resulted from infection could not be shown with the cross-sectional design, and effector/memory subsets and HPV-specific T cells were not isolated. Random forest classifiers that combined richness and V gene abundances separated cases from controls with an estimated AUC of roughly 0.83. Lower TRBV6-7 relative abundance was observed in cases than in controls (roughly 0.12% versus 0.15%; Bonferroni P = 0.0008). Because the number of T cells per sample was unknown, the richness differences could reflect varying T-cell content rather than repertoire biology.

Based on the germline V gene (reference sequence), the CDR1 and CDR2 sequences are LNHDA and SQIVND. The CDR3 numbers 13 residues from cysteine through phenylalanine. Sequencing covers 30 bases of the CDR3, shown here with the frame starting at base 1. Using the immunoSEQ assay, multiplex PCR amplified TCR beta CDR3 regions from an average of approximately 1,200 ng of genomic DNA per sample. Primer bias was corrected in the assay by using a complete synthetic TCR repertoire to establish an amplification baseline. The amplicons were sequenced on the Illumina platform. As for the authors' bioinformatics: Sequences were error-corrected by clustering with frequency ratios and a modified nearest-neighbor algorithm and were then analyzed in the immunoSEQ Analyzer with IMGT gene definitions. TCR richness and evenness were averaged over 20 rarefaction repeats at each rarefaction depth, excluding samples with fewer sequences than the depth. V, D and J gene relative abundances were compared between groups with Wilcoxon rank sum tests, applying FDR correction. An intraclass correlation of just under 96% for TCR richness and an average of around 71% across 66 gene segments were obtained from the blinded duplicates. TCRdb mirrors the immuneACCESS table, restricted to in-frame sequences. Some clones are absent from its copies; in checked studies, under half trace to an unresolved V gene, and the reason for the others is unknown. V, J and clone size were drawn from that table, and D and trimming were deduced from the DNA. The sample's table covers roughly 47,000 clones. The ten largest clones capture 35% to 40% of the sample.

Recombination joined TRBV19 with TRBJ1-2, and TRBD1 may be the D gene, going by 6 matching bases. The material sequenced was blood buffy coat. The source of this sequence is a woman aged 18 to 75 with a cervical HPV16 infection that either progressed to CIN3+ or cleared (not recorded which). CDR3 sequence: CASSAYRDGDYTF. The DNA read from the CDR3 is TGTGCCAGTAGTGCTTACAGGGACGGCGAC.